The 26 T cell receptor beta chains in this list originate from one sample, sequenced in a study of siplizumab effects on memory and regulatory T cells. Sequenced by immunoSEQ multiplex PCR; TCRdb stores in-frame clones only, minus some. The sample has over 70,000 clones; 90% are singletons. The sequenced sample was CD4+ T cells sorted from blood. The receptors were gathered from a human donor in good health.

The chain carries TRBV5-4 and TRBJ2-3; D is possibly TRBD1 (5 bases). The V end lost 0 bases, the J end lost 3 bases, and 11 bases lay between the germline ends. The CDR3 is 15 residues long. The germline V gene has CDR1 SGHNT and CDR2 YYREEE (reference sequence). The CDR3 bases are TGTGCCAGCAGCTTGGGTCAGGGTCCGACAGATACGCAGTATTTT. Amino acids: CASSLGQGPTDTQYF.

The chain carries TRBV28 and TRBJ2-4; D gene unclear. Germline V gene data show CDR1 as MDHEN and CDR2 as SYDVKM. CDR3 length equals 11 residues. V lost 5 bases to trimming and J lost 5 bases, with 4 bases between them. The CDR3 here is CASSRQNIQYF. The DNA of the CDR3 is TGTGCCAGCAGTCGACAAAACATTCAGTACTTC. The full variable domain, completed using reference TRBV28 and TRBJ2-4, is DVKVTQSSRYLVKRTGEKVFLECVQDMDHENMFWYRQDPGLGLRLIYFSYDVKMKEKGDIPEGYSVSREKKERFSLILESASTNQTSMYLCASSRQNIQYFGAGTRLSVL.

This chain connects TRBV12-5 to TRBJ2-3, with 8 bases identical to TRBD1. Germline assignment: CDR1 LGHNT and CDR2 FRNRAP. The CDR3 contains 14 residues. V was clipped by 7 bases and J by 2 bases; unmatched bases: 5. CDR3 DNA: TGTGCTAGTGATGACAGGGGTTACACAGATACGCAGTATTTT. Translated, it gives CASDDRGYTDTQYF.

V usage is TRBV7-2 and J usage is TRBJ2-4; 9 bases agree with TRBD2. V dropped 1 base and J dropped 1; count of bases not matched to a gene: 11. This CDR3 contains 19 residues. CDR1 is SGHTA and CDR2 is FQGNSA in the germline V gene. CDR3 DNA sequence: TGTGCCAGCAGCTTAGTTCAGGGCGGTAGCGGGAGTGCCAAAAACATTCAGTACTTC. This encodes CASSLVQGGSGSAKNIQYF.

The chain carries TRBV30 and TRBJ2-1, with 16 bases lining up with TRBD2. V was pared by 2 bases and J by 7 bases, with 8 bases of the junction left unmatched. The CDR3 length is 17 residues. The germline gives CDR1 GTSNPN, CDR2 SVGIG (reference sequence). The CDR3 here is CAWSIGTSGRAGNEQFF. In DNA, the CDR3 is TGTGCCTGGAGTATCGGGACTAGCGGGAGGGCGGGGAATGAGCAGTTCTTC.

The rearrangement uses TRBV2 and TRBJ2-5, with D perhaps matching TRBD2 (5 bases). V lost 5 bases and J lost 7, with 17 bases in between. The CDR3 contains 14 residues. The germline CDR1 and CDR2 sequences are SNHLY and FYNNEI. DNA of the CDR3: TGTGCCAGCAGTCCTCGGACCGGTGGAGGGACCCAGTACTTC. This codes for CASSPRTGGGTQYF.

The chain recombines TRBV5-1 with TRBJ1-3; a weak D match, TRBD1 (5 bases). CDR3 length equals 14 residues. CDR1 is SGHRS, CDR2 YFSETQ, per germline. Trimming pared 7 bases from V and 0 bases from J, leaving 11 bases between. CDR3 in amino acids: CASRWDDSGNTIYF. The CDR3 region has the DNA TGCGCCAGCCGCTGGGACGACTCTGGAAACACCATATATTTT.

This chain links TRBV7-3 with TRBJ2-7; 9 nucleotides line up with TRBD1. V shed 5 bases, J shed 5 bases, and the junction held 7 bases outside the gene matches. Germline assignment: CDR1 SGHTA and CDR2 FQGTGA. This CDR3 has 14 residues. The CDR3 sequence: CASSTGTGKNEQYF. In DNA form, the CDR3 reads TGTGCCAGCAGCACCGGGACAGGGAAGAACGAGCAGTACTTC.

This sequence joins TRBV19 and TRBJ1-5, with D hard to call. This CDR3 contains 17 residues. V was trimmed by 7 bases and J by 4 bases, leaving 23 bases between them. In germline, CDR1 is LNHDA, CDR2 SQIVND (reference sequence). DNA for the CDR3: TGTGCCAGTACCCCACTTCTCGTCTCTCAGAGGAATCAGCCCCAGCATTTT. Protein sequence: CASTPLLVSQRNQPQHF.

This clone appeared a single time. J is TRBJ1-4 and V is TRBV28; D is unresolved. V was trimmed by 2 bases and J by 1 base, leaving 11 bases between them. Per the germline V gene, CDR1 is MDHEN and CDR2 is SYDVKM. The CDR3 has 16 amino acids. This CDR3 reads CASSLPGLGTNEKLFF. The DNA of the CDR3 is TGTGCCAGCAGTTTACCGGGGTTAGGAACTAATGAAAAACTGTTTTTT.

The rearrangement links TRBV18 to TRBJ1-4, with TRBD1 matching over 7 bases. The CDR3 has 16 amino acids. CDR1 and CDR2 from the germline V gene are KGHSH and LQKENI. The V gene end was trimmed by 3 bases and the J gene end by 7 bases; junction bases not matched to a gene: 11. The CDR3 DNA reads TGTGCCAGCTCACCGGGCGTGAGGGGGCGTGGTGAAAAACTGTTTTTT. Encoded protein: CASSPGVRGRGEKLFF.

The chain is built from TRBV7-2 and TRBJ2-1; 7 positions match TRBD2. CDR1 SGHTA and CDR2 FQGNSA come from the germline V gene. The CDR3 has 15 amino acids. Losses at the gene ends were 0 bases for V and 9 bases for J; bases not matched to a gene: 8. This chain's CDR3 is CASSLARLAVREQFF. CDR3 DNA: TGTGCCAGCAGCTTAGCGCGTCTAGCGGTGCGTGAGCAGTTCTTC.

This chain connects TRBV19 to TRBJ2-3; TRBD2 is a possible D gene (6 bases). CDR1 is LNHDA and CDR2 is SQIVND in the germline V gene (reference sequence). The V end lost 3 bases, the J end lost 0 bases, and 10 bases lay between the germline ends. The CDR3 runs to 15 residues. DNA for the CDR3: TGTGCCAGTAGTATTAGCGGCCCTAGCACAGATACGCAGTATTTT. Translated: CASSISGPSTDTQYF. The full variable domain, in which reference TRBV19 and TRBJ2-3 provide the parts outside the CDR3, is DGGITQSPKYLFRKEGQNVTLSCEQNLNHDAMYWYRQDPGQGLRLIYYSQIVNDFQKGDIAEGYSVSREKKESFPLTVTSAQKNPTAFYLCASSISGPSTDTQYFGPGTRLTVL.

Here the CDR3 reads CASSPSGTGNGYTF. The CDR3 nucleotides read TGTGCCAGCTCACCATCCGGGACAGGGAATGGCTACACCTTC. The rearrangement joins TRBV18 to TRBJ1-2; TRBD1 agrees at 9 bases. Trimming took 2 bases from V and 6 from J; bases not matched to a gene: 4. Germline V CDR1 and CDR2: KGHSH, LQKENI. This CDR3 contains 14 residues.

The chain recombines TRBV5-6 with TRBJ2-5; D gene uncertain. The V end was cut by 0 bases, the J end by 7 bases, with 10 bases between. This CDR3 has 13 amino acids. Germline CDR1 and CDR2: SGHDT and YYEEEE. The CDR3, as DNA: TGTGCCAGCAGCTTGGTCGAAGGAAGGACCCAGTACTTC. This translates into CASSLVEGRTQYF. Full variable domain (outside the CDR3, taken from reference TRBV5-6 and TRBJ2-5): DAGVTQSPTHLIKTRGQQVTLRCSPKSGHDTVSWYQQALGQGPQFIFQYYEEEERQRGNFPDRFSGHQFPNYSSELNVNALLLGDSALYLCASSLVEGRTQYFGPGTRLLVL.

The sample holds one count of this clone. The rearrangement links TRBV28 to TRBJ2-2, with 8 bases aligning to TRBD1. The V segment lost 4 bases and the J segment 8 bases; nucleotides outside the gene matches: 12. This CDR3 has 16 residues. The germline V gene has CDR1 MDHEN and CDR2 SYDVKM. CDR3 amino acids: CASSSDRTGRGGELFF. As DNA, the CDR3 is TGTGCCAGCAGTTCAGACCGGACAGGGAGAGGTGGGGAGCTGTTTTTT.

The rearrangement links TRBV4-3 to TRBJ2-2; TRBD1 matches at 11 bases. Trimming at V came to 5 bases and at J to 3 bases, leaving 5 bases not matched to a gene. Germline V gene sequence: CDR1 LGHNA, CDR2 YSLEER. The CDR3 sequence is 16 residues long. CDR3 sequence (DNA): TGCGCCAGCAGCTCCGGGACAGGGGGGGACACCGGGGAGCTGTTTTTT. It codes for CASSSGTGGDTGELFF.

This chain joins TRBV6-6 and TRBJ1-2; the D gene is possibly TRBD1 (6 bases). Trimming took 6 bases from V and 0 from J, leaving 17 bases between them. CDR1 and CDR2 from the germline V gene are MNHNY and SVGAGI (reference sequence). CDR3 length: 16 amino acids. The CDR3 spells CASRTTGPLANYGYTF. DNA for the CDR3: TGTGCCAGCAGGACGACAGGCCCCCTAGCTAACTATGGCTACACCTTC.

This chain's CDR3 is CASSPGTRSYEQYF. DNA for the CDR3: TGTGCCAGCAGCCCCGGGACTCGCTCCTACGAGCAGTACTTC. The gene calls are TRBV9 and TRBJ2-5, with D tentatively TRBD2 (6 bases). The J call is in doubt because the DNA end fits TRBJ2-7 better. Germline CDR1 reads SGDLS; CDR2 reads YYNGEE. This CDR3 comprises 14 residues.

The chain is built from TRBV9 and TRBJ1-2, with TRBD1 identical over 10 bases. Germline CDR1 reads SGDLS; CDR2 reads YYNGEE. The CDR3 runs 14 residues. V was pared by 6 bases and J by 5 bases, with 7 bases of the junction left unmatched. CDR3 sequence reads: CASTPGQGFYGYTF. In DNA, the CDR3 is TGTGCCAGCACCCCGGGACAGGGGTTTTATGGCTACACCTTC.

The rearrangement joins TRBV29-1 to TRBJ2-1; 16 bases match TRBD2. CDR1 and CDR2 from the germline V gene are SQVTM and ANQGSEA. V dropped 3 bases and J dropped 5; count of bases not matched to a gene: 4. The CDR3 is made up of 16 amino acids. The CDR3 here is CSVETGTSGRDNEQFF. The CDR3 DNA reads TGCAGCGTTGAGACCGGGACTAGCGGGAGGGACAATGAGCAGTTCTTC.

V gene TRBV2 combines with J gene TRBJ2-1, with D unclear. Per the germline V gene, CDR1 is SNHLY and CDR2 is FYNNEI. V gave up 5 bases and J gave up 4 bases, with 6 bases separating them. This CDR3 comprises 12 residues. The CDR3 spells CASSLQYNEQFF. In nucleotides, the CDR3 is TGTGCCAGCAGTTTACAGTACAATGAGCAGTTCTTC.

This chain links TRBV10-3 with TRBJ2-7, with a possible D match to TRBD1 (6 bases). The CDR3 has 15 amino acids. V was pared by 6 bases and J by 4 bases, with 19 bases between. Germline loops: CDR1 ENHRY, CDR2 SYGVKD. The CDR3 DNA reads TGTGCCATCAGACAGCTCCTGACAGGTCCTTACGAGCAGTACTTC. Translating gives CAIRQLLTGPYEQYF.

V usage is TRBV10-2 and J usage is TRBJ2-1, with no clear D. V shed 6 bases and J shed 1 base, with 10 bases lying between them. The germline V gene has CDR1 WSHSY and CDR2 SAAADI. CDR3 length: 14 amino acids. The CDR3 loop reads CASSPPGSYNEQFF. DNA of the CDR3: TGCGCCAGCAGCCCCCCTGGTTCCTACAATGAGCAGTTCTTC.

The V and J genes are TRBV6-1 and TRBJ2-2; TRBD1 matches at 8 bases. This CDR3 is built from 15 residues. V was clipped by 8 bases and J by 7 bases; unmatched bases: 12. CDR1 MNHNS and CDR2 SASEGT come from the germline V gene. For the CDR3, the DNA is TGTGCCAGCCACCCCTGGACAGGGCAGGGCGGGGAGCTGTTTTTT. This sequence encodes CASHPWTGQGGELFF.

The chain carries TRBV5-6 and TRBJ1-6, with D perhaps TRBD1 (6 bases). V was cut by 1 base and J by 1 base, with 12 bases left in between. This CDR3 has 17 amino acids. The germline CDR1 and CDR2 sequences are SGHDT and YYEEEE. CDR3 bases: TGTGCCAGCAGCTTGACAGGGAGAGGATCCTATAATTCACCCCTCCACTTT. It codes for CASSLTGRGSYNSPLHF. The full variable domain, completed using reference TRBV5-6 and TRBJ1-6, is DAGVTQSPTHLIKTRGQQVTLRCSPKSGHDTVSWYQQALGQGPQFIFQYYEEEERQRGNFPDRFSGHQFPNYSSELNVNALLLGDSALYLCASSLTGRGSYNSPLHFGNGTRLTVT.